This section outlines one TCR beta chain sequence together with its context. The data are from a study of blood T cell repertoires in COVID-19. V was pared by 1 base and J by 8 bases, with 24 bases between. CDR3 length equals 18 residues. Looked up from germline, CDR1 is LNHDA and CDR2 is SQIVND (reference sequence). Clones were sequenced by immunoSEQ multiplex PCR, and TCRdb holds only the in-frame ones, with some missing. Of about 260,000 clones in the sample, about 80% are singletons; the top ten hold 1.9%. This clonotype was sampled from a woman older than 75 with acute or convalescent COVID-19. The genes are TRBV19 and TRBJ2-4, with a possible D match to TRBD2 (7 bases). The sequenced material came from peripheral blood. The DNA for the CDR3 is TGTGCCAGTAGTATAGGCGTGGGAGGGGGTCCCAGTAACGACATTCAGTACTTC. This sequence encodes CASSIGVGGGPSNDIQYF.